This entry describes one T cell receptor (beta chain). This CDR3 spans 14 amino acids. Trimming removed 2 bases from V and 1 base from J; junction bases left unmatched: 1. Germline CDR1 and CDR2: SGHVS and FNYEAQ. The data are from a study of blood T cell repertoires in COVID-19. The overall study: COVID-19 samples from acute and convalescent phases originated in the United States, Italy and Spain. The cDNA or gDNA used as material had been derived from T cells, B-cell-depleted T cells, or PBMCs.

Original methodology: Reference gene primer amplification yielded estimated nucleated cell counts. The data were produced by immunoSEQ multiplex PCR, yet TCRdb's version contains in-frame clones alone and is incomplete. V and J calls and clone size are given by that table; D and trimming were obtained from the DNA. Here the sample spans around 150,000 clones, around nine tenths being singletons. This TCR came from a woman aged 70-85 years with COVID-19, enrolled during active disease. The chain employs TRBV7-6 and TRBJ1-1, with TRBD1 matching over 7 bases. The material sequenced was peripheral blood. The CDR3 bases are TGTGCCAGCAGCTTAAGGACAGGGAACACTGAAGCTTTCTTT. Its translation: CASSLRTGNTEAFF.